The sequence of this T cell receptor (beta chain) was determined in a study of T-cell memory formation after mild COVID-19. TCRdb passed the 5' RACE reads through MiXCR, listing each CDR3 protein once. The table lists a few hundred thousand distinct CDR3 sequences, under 20% of them singletons. The CDR3 extends over 12 amino acids. In germline, CDR1 is DFQATT, CDR2 SNEGSKA (reference sequence). Sequenced input: PBMCs or a T cell subset sorted from them (not recorded which). This receptor was identified in a young man who had mild COVID-19 (a few samples of this study predate the infection). Cell type and time point are not known. This sequence joins TRBV20-1 and TRBJ1-2; the D gene is possibly TRBD1 (5 bases). CDR3 nucleotides: TGCAGCTGCATGGGGGGGTACTATGGCTACACCTTC. Protein: CSCMGGYYGYTF.